The rows below give T cell receptor beta chains drawn from one sample of a study of control samples from healthy donors and cancer patients. The method was immunoSEQ multiplex PCR; TCRdb's version includes in-frame clones alone and lacks a portion of them. The sample contains under 150,000 clones, just over 90% of which appear only once. The sample comprised PBMCs. All receptors derive from a man aged 50 to 59 with head and neck cancer. Both conserved end residues are part of each CDR3. Rows give clone size only sometimes, using once, few, many, or a class for an expanded clone.

TRBJ1-2 TRBV24-1 - CASSQGSDGYTF
TRBJ1-1 TRBV27 - CASSLKRGGYTEAFF
TRBJ1-1 TRBV7-9 - CASSSSGGAEAFF
TRBJ2-1 TRBV7-3 - CASSEGQGRANEQFF
TRBJ1-3 TRBV2 - CASSDRGRNTGNTIYF
TRBJ1-2 TRBV4-2 - CASSQGQEDYGYTF
TRBJ2-7 TRBV9 - CASSAAGTGGDEQYF
TRBJ2-1 TRBV4-3 - CASSAGRGVNNEQFF
TRBJ2-3 TRBV6-5 - CASRVVLSTDTQYF
TRBJ2-5 TRBV6-1 once CASRLAGGQETQYF
TRBJ2-7 TRBV24-1 once CATSDSGSAGGYEQYF
TRBJ1-6 TRBV2 - CASRSGTANSPLHF
TRBJ1-2 TRBV15 few CATSRDRSSNYGYTF
TRBJ2-1 TRBV3-1/TRBV3-2 once CASSQEPPGNNEQFF
TRBJ2-7 TRBV12-3/TRBV12-4 - CASSFDRDYEQYF
TRBJ1-2 TRBV30 - CAWGGGLGGYTF
TRBJ2-7 TRBV7-2 - CASSSTGGYEQYF
TRBJ1-5 TRBV30 - CAWSPDPGTPNQPQHF
TRBJ2-1 TRBV6-5 - CASSWTSRYNEQFF
TRBJ2-3 TRBV5-1 - CASSFGTPRRDTQYF
TRBJ2-1 TRBV13 - CASSNDRDYNEQFF
TRBJ1-4 TRBV7-2 - CASSWDSTLPEKLFF
TRBJ2-1 TRBV9 - CASGSMQFF
TRBJ2-1 TRBV30 - CAWSFGHEQFF
TRBJ1-1 TRBV7-2 - CASSLTRLLEAFF
TRBJ2-1 TRBV11-2 - CASSLRLASTYNEQFF
TRBJ1-2 TRBV6-2/TRBV6-3 - CASSLDPLYGYTF
TRBJ1-2 TRBV10-3 - CATTSTGASGYTF
TRBJ2-7 TRBV7-9 few CASSPGTVGYEQYF
TRBJ2-5 TRBV7-3 once CASSPGGAGVNRETQYF
TRBJ1-3 TRBV24-1 - CATEAGGEGNTIYF
TRBJ2-3 TRBV24-1 - CATSGGHSDTQYF
TRBJ2-2 TRBV11-3 - CASSLSSGGTGELFF
TRBJ2-2 TRBV5-1 - CASSSPLIRSFNTGELFF
TRBJ1-6 TRBV19 - CASKRQVTNSPLHF
TRBJ1-2 TRBV5-4 - CASRPGLTNYGYTF
TRBJ2-7 TRBV6-6 - CASSGASGGSYEQYF
TRBJ2-1 TRBV5-1 - CASSVGLARYNEQFF
TRBJ1-1 TRBV7-8 - CASSLVRAGNTEAFF
TRBJ2-1 TRBV7-6 - CASSLEAALYNEQFF
TRBJ1-2 TRBV7-9 - CASSLGGTQAIYGYTF
TRBJ1-3 TRBV7-2 few CASSSDRVENTIYF
TRBJ1-5 TRBV19 - CASMGQGRGNQPQHF
TRBJ2-2 TRBV9 - CASSAGRGELFF
TRBJ2-6 TRBV7-9 few CASSRDGYVSGANVLTF
TRBJ2-1 TRBV7-3 - CASSFEGRNEQFF
TRBJ2-1 TRBV4-1 - CASSQKLSGQYNEQFF
TRBJ2-7 TRBV2 - CAISRGDYEQYF
TRBJ1-2 TRBV28 - CATTQVGPNYGYTF
TRBJ1-1 TRBV5-8 once CASSFGQGKSEAFF
TRBJ1-2 TRBV6-2/TRBV6-3 - CASSYDDRANGYTF
TRBJ2-1 TRBV6-5 - CASSYRDRGYNEQFF
TRBJ2-3 TRBV7-3 - CASSLSRSSTDTQYF
TRBJ2-3 TRBV30 - CAWSTQGLGSDTQYF